This T cell receptor (beta chain) was sequenced for a study of T cells expressing NK-cell markers. Study overall: Sorted T-cell subsets CD3+CD56+NKG2C+, CD3+CD56+NKG2C- and CD3+CD56-NKG2C+ were TCR beta-sequenced.

Scientists made TCR beta cDNA using 5'RACE template switching with UMIs. Using the 5' RACE reads, TCRdb records one entry per CDR3 protein without DNA. This listing includes approximately 380,000 distinct CDR3 sequences. The TCR originated in a man aged 18-75 years in good health. Sequenced: blood T cells: a sorted CD56 or NKG2C T cell subset, CD4+ or CD8+ T cells, or bulk PBMC T cells (not recorded which).

The CDR3 protein is CASSEFSCKAKNIQYF. V usage is TRBV25-1 and J usage is TRBJ2-4; TCRdb selects TRBD1, and the lack of DNA leaves this call unchecked. Germline CDR1 and CDR2: MGHDK and SYGVNS. CDR3 size: 16 residues.